This record concerns one T cell receptor (beta chain) sequence. Which antigen it targets is not known. No quality values exist for individual bases; no much larger clone is one base distant. The cohort comprised 550 to 700 healthy bone marrow donors. All cohort members were sampled while nominally healthy, although unrecorded immune exposures were likely present. The donor tested CMV seropositive, placing the donor among the 289 seropositive members of the cohort. A peripheral blood sample was provided by each donor, and peripheral blood mononuclear cells were used for TCR beta sequencing. The Qiagen DNeasy Blood Extraction Kit was used to extract genomic DNA from the blood cell samples. The sample originates from a study of cytomegalovirus exposure and HLA in healthy donors (TCRdb year 2017). General notes on the study: In an earlier analysis of some 610 of the donors, about 270 Gb of sequence data and 90 million to 120 million unique TCR beta sequences from about 179 million T cells were reported. To predict cytomegalovirus infection status, the study brought together high-throughput TCR immunosequencing, statistical association of individual TCRs with disease status, and machine learning. Donor age, sex, ethnicity and CMV serostatus were compiled alongside the repertoire data. Among about 370 genotyped donors of the cohort, an average of roughly 230,000 unique TCR beta nucleotide sequences was sequenced per donor, of which approximately 19% were non-productive. All discovery cohort repertoires had been generated using a single sequencing platform. The study aimed to test whether cataloging public T cell receptors could reveal signatures of past pathogen exposure. Because of strong linkage in the cohort, roughly five DR-DQ haplotypes were treated as single units for association and clustering. The T cell repertoires of around 670 subjects were profiled by immunosequencing and related to cytomegalovirus serostatus. An earlier analysis of some 600 of the donors applied high-throughput TCR beta sequencing to assess whether each TCR beta V gene segment acted as functional or pseudogenic. Class I and class II HLA loci were covered by the typing at four-digit resolution. In the later analysis, no new phenotypic data were used to find candidate immune exposures; instead, reliance was placed on TCR beta sequences and their occurrence across donors. In addition to the first cohort of 666 subjects, a separate validation cohort of around 110 different subjects was used. A later analysis re-analyzed previously published TCR beta repertoires from several hundred donors and added high-resolution HLA genotyping to study TCR occurrence patterns. The number of typed donors differed by locus: roughly 629-640 for A, B, C, DRB1 and DQB1; approximately 520 for DQA1; some 590 for DPA1; and about 450 for DPB1. The genetic ancestry cluster associated with self-reported Caucasian donors included about four fifths of the roughly 380 genotyped donors. An early release covering roughly 600 HLA-typed donors comprised approximately 290 gigabases of sequencing data and approximately 85 million unique TCR sequences. Genome-wide SNP genotypes for about three fifths of the roughly 670 donors were used in a later genetic analysis, which treated that subset as a discovery cohort.

Here is what the overall study found, with its caveats: The presence/absence analyses assumed that sequencing depth was roughly uniform across donors, and that assumption may not be true. In both the original and validation cohorts, the classifier was reported to diagnose cytomegalovirus status with high specificity and sensitivity. A further reported finding was that TCR beta sequences accurately predicted the HLA-A and HLA-B alleles for most subjects in the first cohort. Immune exposure information for the cohort was limited to CMV serostatus. In vitro tests confirmed that a few of the cytomegalovirus-associated TCR beta chains recognize cytomegalovirus antigens. A later analysis found that TCR association rates varied across HLA loci, with DRB1 alleles showing the most associated TCRs and HLA-C alleles the fewest. Linkage disequilibrium might explain the correlated functional status among segregating V segments, but an unknown experimental factor could not be ruled out. In a later genetic analysis, a missense DCLRE1C variant was associated with V-gene and J-gene trimming of TCR beta chains, and the association was replicated in an independent cohort. This cohort had only TCR beta chains sequenced, and the lack of alpha or paired-chain data limited which features could be detected. In a later analysis, most CMV-associated TCR beta chains were found to appear HLA-restricted, with HLA associations seemingly driven largely by CMV exposure. Broadly in line with IMGT annotations, most TCR beta V segments showed up in productive rearrangements about 90% or about 30% of the time in an earlier analysis of 587 of the donors. In a later genetic analysis, fewer N-insertions in productive TCRs were reported among donors in an Asian-associated ancestry cluster than the approximately 710-donor mean. The authors suggested that the approach could potentially be extended to other disease states and immunological phenotypes. The study gave a list of more than 150 TCR beta chains associated with cytomegalovirus. When HLA alleles, especially DR and DQ, strongly co-occurred, TCR associations were difficult to assign to individual alleles. Several of the top co-occurrence clusters appeared to be linked to parvovirus B19, influenza, CMV and Epstein-Barr virus, according to a later analysis. Most TCR sequences were observed very rarely across donors, whereas some public TCRs were present in many individuals. Because HLA typing was missing for some donors at each locus, association tests included only the typed subset. The sequencing pipeline was judged likely to have produced a cluster of highly shared sequence variants as a technical artifact. The earlier analysis of around 600 of the donors excluded approximately 17 rarely observed V segments, including chromosome 9 orphons, because counts were too low. Specific HLA alleles were associated with around 18,000 TCR beta sequences at a false discovery rate of 0.05 in a later analysis. In a later analysis, HLA-associated TCR beta chains were found to be more clonally expanded and to have lower generation probabilities than equally common non-associated chains.

Library generation was performed with the immunoSEQ multiplex PCR assay. For the multiplex PCR, a mixture combining 60 forward primers for TCR Vbeta segments and 13 reverse primers for TCR Jbeta segments was used. The CDR3 region of rearranged TCR beta genes was amplified from genomic DNA with a multiplex PCR assay. The amplified TCR beta libraries were sequenced on the Illumina HiSeq System as 87-base-pair reads. As for the original processing: In a later analysis, some 80 million unique TCR beta chains were counted across the roughly 610 repertoires, and roughly 10 million of these chains were shared by at least two donors. A nearest-neighbor algorithm error-corrected the raw reads and collapsed the reads into unique sequences, merging closely related sequences to remove PCR and sequencing errors. To assign V, D and J gene segments, CDR3 sequences were aligned to IMGT reference sequences. Each retained sequence needed at least a six-nucleotide match to both a V gene segment and a J gene segment. Rearrangements were called productive when the CDR3 lacked stop codons and stayed in frame with V and J; all others were non-productive. Following IMGT convention, CDR3 was defined as the stretch from the second conserved V-encoded cysteine up to the conserved J-encoded phenylalanine. Sequences without an unambiguous match to a single V gene segment were excluded from the earlier analysis of 500 to 700 of the donors. In an earlier analysis of some 590 of the donors, a V segment was called functional when productive rearrangements were above 56.7%, and segregating when the standard deviation between donors exceeded 5%. A statistical classification framework was developed to diagnose cytomegalovirus status using the catalog of TCR beta chain sequences. A later analysis assigned V and J genes by comparing TCR nucleotide sequences with IMGT/GENE-DB human TR gene sequences. A later analysis assigned CDR3 sequences and most-parsimonious VDJ recombination scenarios with the TCRdist pipeline. A later analysis defined each TCR beta chain by its CDR3 amino acid sequence plus V-gene family, and excluded reads lacking a unique V-gene family. A later analysis removed 500 to 600 highly shared, low-generation-probability nucleotide sequences to deal with suspected cross-contamination and a sequencing artifact. A later analysis calculated a clonal expansion index for each public chain from normalized within-repertoire ranks of inferred template counts. In a later analysis, generation probabilities were computed using a VDJ recombination model fitted to out-of-frame rearrangements, and the results were checked against IGoR. In a later analysis, TCR-TCR, TCR-HLA and TCR-CMV co-occurrence was scored with hypergeometric tests, and a repertoire-size bias correction was applied to TCR pairs. A later analysis estimated false discovery rates by permuting HLA or CMV assignments 20 times. In a later analysis, co-occurring TCRs were grouped using DBSCAN, and TCRdist sequence similarity was added for clustering within HLA-allele-positive subsets. For co-occurrence clustering, repertoires with fewer than 30,000 or more than 120,000 public chains were excluded, along with a handful of repertoires with anomalous nucleotide sharing. TCRdb mirrors the immuneACCESS table, restricted to in-frame sequences. Some clones are absent from its copies; in checked studies, under half trace to an unresolved V gene, and the reason for the others is unknown. Clone size and the V and J calls come from that table; the DNA yielded D and trimming. The sample table shows approximately 160,000 clones, and more than 65% are seen once. The biggest ten clones account for 4.5% to 5% of the sample.

This receptor was taken from a man between 18 and 35 years old in good health and CMV-seropositive. The sample consisted of PBMCs.

The sequence in DNA is TGTGCCAGCTCACCCGGGACAGGGACCGCAGATACGCAGTATTTT. The resulting protein is CASSPGTGTADTQYF. Here the chain combines TRBV18 and TRBJ2-3; 9 bases in between match TRBD1. Trimmed from V: 3 bases; trimmed from J: 4 bases; junction bases lacking a gene match: 5. From the germline V gene, CDR1 is KGHSH and CDR2 is LQKENI. The CDR3 numbers 15 residues from cysteine through phenylalanine. The entry retains the CDR3 DNA only, 45 bases that are in frame from base 1.